This TCR beta chain was observed in a study of cytomegalovirus exposure and HLA in healthy donors. Turning to the study itself: Assignment to the Caucasian-associated ancestry cluster applied to roughly 80% of the roughly 420 genotyped donors.

Findings of the study overall: In most subjects, TCR beta sequences reportedly gave accurate predictions of HLA-A and HLA-B alleles. CMV serostatus alone was available as immune exposure information. Earlier findings revealed that most TCR beta V segments proved productive either about 90% or about 30% of the time.

As for this clone: Its antigen is not identified.

Germline CDR1 reads MDHEN; CDR2 reads SYDVKM. V was clipped by 4 bases and J by 10 bases; unmatched bases: 11. CDR3 length: 16 residues. A multiplex PCR was run with 60 Vbeta primers and 13 Jbeta primers. The data were produced by immunoSEQ multiplex PCR, yet TCRdb's version contains in-frame clones alone and is incomplete. This table holds under 200,000 clones, approximately 80% found once. The sequence came from a woman younger than 35 in good health and CMV-seronegative. The sequenced sample was PBMCs. This chain joins TRBV28 and TRBJ2-1; 12 positions agree with TRBD2. The CDR3 region is CASSWTGLAGGGEQFF. In DNA, the CDR3 is TGTGCCAGCAGTTGGACTGGGCTAGCGGGAGGGGGGGAGCAGTTCTTC.